This passage covers 19 T cell receptor beta chains from one sample sequenced in a study of cytomegalovirus exposure and HLA in healthy donors (dated by TCRdb to 2015 to 2018). The library was obtained by the immunoSEQ multiplex PCR assay. For the multiplex PCR, a mixture combining 60 forward primers for TCR Vbeta segments and 13 reverse primers for TCR Jbeta segments was used. The immuneACCESS repertoire file appears here via TCRdb, limited to in-frame rearrangements. These files lack a portion of the clones; in checked studies, under half of the deficit traces to unresolved V genes, and the cause of the others is not known. This sample lists fewer than 150,000 clones; about 68% were detected once. The leading ten clones occupy approximately 10% of the sample. The source material was PBMCs. These TCRs come from a woman in her fifties or sixties in good health and CMV-seropositive.

The rearrangement joins TRBV5-1 to TRBJ2-1, with 8 bases lining up with TRBD1. Per germline, CDR1 SGHRS and CDR2 YFSETQ. There are 15 residues in the CDR3. Losses at the gene ends were 2 bases for V and 2 bases for J; bases not matched to a gene: 3. The CDR3 is CASSLEDRAYNEQFF. The CDR3 DNA reads as TGCGCCAGCAGCTTAGAGGACAGGGCCTACAATGAGCAGTTCTTC.

J is TRBJ1-2 and V is TRBV27; no definite D call. The CDR3 runs 13 residues. Germline CDR1 is MNHEY and CDR2 is SMNVEV (reference sequence). Trimming took 4 bases from V and 5 from J, leaving 11 bases between them. CDR3 bases: TGTGCCAGCAGTTCCTGGGGAGTTTATGGCTACACCTTC. This translates into CASSSWGVYGYTF.

This chain uses TRBV6-6 with TRBJ2-2; no firm D call. Germline V gene data show CDR1 as MNHNY and CDR2 as SVGAGI (reference sequence). Trimming took off 6 bases at V and 0 bases at J, with 11 bases between the two ends. The CDR3 is 15 amino acids. The CDR3 DNA reads TGTGCCAGCAGACATAGCAGATCGAACACCGGGGAGCTGTTTTTT. Translating gives CASRHSRSNTGELFF.

This chain joins TRBV12-5 and TRBJ1-1; D is undetermined. The germline gives CDR1 LGHNT, CDR2 FRNRAP. V was shortened by 3 bases and J by 6 bases, with 11 bases between the two germline ends. CDR3 length equals 13 residues. The CDR3 loop is CASGFEVTAEAFF. In DNA, the CDR3 is TGTGCTAGTGGTTTTGAAGTAACGGCTGAAGCTTTCTTT.

In its sample, this clone was seen once. The chain is built from TRBV2 and TRBJ2-7, with D unresolved. Trimming shortened V by 6 bases and J by 4 bases, and 19 bases separated the two germline ends. This CDR3 is built from 15 residues. Germline V gives CDR1 SNHLY, CDR2 FYNNEI. CDR3 residues: CASRHNSPILYEQYF. CDR3 sequence (DNA): TGTGCCAGCAGACACAATAGCCCAATCCTATACGAGCAGTACTTC.

The chain couples TRBV11-2 to TRBJ1-1; D unresolved. From germline, CDR1 is SGHAT and CDR2 FQNNGV. The CDR3 is 14 amino acids. V dropped 1 base and J dropped 5 bases, with 11 bases sitting between them. CDR3 loop: CASSLGLAGTEAFF. CDR3 DNA: TGTGCCAGCAGCTTAGGGTTGGCGGGGACTGAAGCTTTCTTT.

The chain joins TRBV30 to TRBJ2-1, with TRBD1 identical over 9 bases. Germline trimming cut 2 bases from V and 0 bases from J; bases unmatched to any gene: 2. Germline CDR1 GTSNPN, CDR2 SVGIG (reference sequence). The CDR3 sequence is 15 residues long. The CDR3 here is CAWSLGQGSYNEQFF. The CDR3 DNA is TGTGCCTGGAGTTTGGGACAGGGCTCCTACAATGAGCAGTTCTTC.

The J gene is TRBJ1-5, the V gene TRBV2; D perhaps matches TRBD1 (5 bases). V was shortened by 1 base and J by 4 bases, with 8 bases between the two germline ends. This CDR3 region has 14 residues. Germline lookup yields CDR1 SNHLY and CDR2 FYNNEI. Here the CDR3 reads CASSEERGNQPQHF. CDR3 sequence (DNA): TGTGCCAGCAGTGAAGAACGGGGGAATCAGCCCCAGCATTTT.

The chain has TRBV7-6 and TRBJ1-5; 8 bases are a match to TRBD1. Germline V gene lookup returns CDR1 SGHVS and CDR2 FNYEAQ. J lost 6 bases, V lost 5 bases, and 9 bases had no gene match. This CDR3 has 15 amino acids. CDR3 sequence: CASSLNGQGSQPQHF. CDR3 DNA: TGTGCCAGCAGCCTTAATGGACAGGGCAGTCAGCCCCAGCATTTT.

This clone has a single count. This chain uses TRBV19 with TRBJ1-2; D unclear. The CDR3 is made up of 12 amino acids. CDR1 and CDR2 from the germline V gene are LNHDA and SQIVND (reference sequence). The V gene lost 8 bases and the J gene lost 3 bases, with 10 bases spanning the gap. CDR3 DNA: TGTGCCAGTCGTCCCCGGGACTATGGCTACACCTTC. Its protein product is CASRPRDYGYTF. Variable domain in full (rest from reference TRBV19 and TRBJ1-2): DGGITQSPKYLFRKEGQNVTLSCEQNLNHDAMYWYRQDPGQGLRLIYYSQIVNDFQKGDIAEGYSVSREKKESFPLTVTSAQKNPTAFYLCASRPRDYGYTFGSGTRLTVV.

The gene calls are TRBV6-1 and TRBJ1-1; D is undetermined. V lost 4 bases and J 1 base, leaving 7 bases between the germline ends. Germline V lookup: CDR1 MNHNS, CDR2 SASEGT. CDR3 size: 13 residues. The CDR3: CASSAPENTEAFF. The DNA of the CDR3 is TGTGCCAGCAGTGCACCAGAGAACACTGAAGCTTTCTTT.

This chain joins TRBV6-1 and TRBJ2-7, with D perhaps matching TRBD2 (5 bases). Germline V CDR1 and CDR2: MNHNS, SASEGT. The germline V and J ends were trimmed by 0 bases and 0 bases, with 9 bases remaining between them. CDR3 length: 15 amino acids. The CDR3 loop reads CASSEAMGSSYEQYF. Written as DNA, the CDR3 is TGTGCCAGCAGTGAAGCGATGGGGAGCTCCTACGAGCAGTACTTC.

This clone was picked up a small number of times. This chain uses TRBV7-9 with TRBJ1-1; no clear D gene. The CDR3 has 14 residues. Trimming took 5 bases from V and 6 from J, leaving 16 bases between them. CDR1 and CDR2 from the germline V gene are SEHNR and FQNEAQ (reference sequence). Written as DNA, the CDR3 is TGTGCCAGCAGCCCCAGAGGATTCGAACCTGAAGCTTTCTTT. It codes for CASSPRGFEPEAFF.

J is TRBJ1-2 and V is TRBV28, with no clear D. V was shortened by 6 bases and J by 5 bases, with 10 bases between the two germline ends. CDR3 length: 12 amino acids. Germline V gene lookup returns CDR1 MDHEN and CDR2 SYDVKM. The CDR3 reads CASSAAGYGYTF. CDR3 DNA sequence: TGTGCCAGCAGCGCAGCAGGATATGGCTACACCTTC.

This clone was recorded once. V usage is TRBV10-3 and J usage is TRBJ2-2, with D uncertain. Per the germline V gene, CDR1 is ENHRY and CDR2 is SYGVKD. Trimming pared 3 bases from V and 7 bases from J, leaving 12 bases between. The CDR3 runs to 14 residues. The CDR3 region has the DNA TGTGCCATCAGTGACGTTCCGGCAGGCGGGGAGCTGTTTTTT. Translated: CAISDVPAGGELFF.

V and J are TRBV10-3 and TRBJ2-5; TRBD2 agrees at 9 bases. The CDR3 spans 15 residues. The J segment lost 5 bases and the V segment lost 0 bases, leaving 4 bases of the junction unmatched. CDR1 is ENHRY and CDR2 is SYGVKD in the germline V gene. The DNA for the CDR3 is TGTGCCATCAGTGAGTCGAGCGGGAGGACTGAGACCCAGTACTTC. It translates to CAISESSGRTETQYF.

This chain connects TRBV4-3 to TRBJ2-7; the match to TRBD2 covers 7 bases. The CDR3 extends over 14 amino acids. V was pared by 6 bases and J by 4 bases, with 9 bases of the junction left unmatched. Germline values: CDR1 LGHNA, CDR2 YSLEER. CDR3 protein: CASRVRGLRYEQYF. The CDR3 DNA reads as TGCGCCAGCAGGGTTAGGGGACTACGATACGAGCAGTACTTC.

A single count supports this clone. The chain recombines TRBV19 with TRBJ1-5; 7 positions agree with TRBD1. Trimming at V came to 6 bases and at J to 2 bases, leaving 7 bases not matched to a gene. From germline, CDR1 is LNHDA and CDR2 SQIVND (reference sequence). This CDR3 has 15 amino acids. CDR3 region: CASRERGQGNQPQHF. DNA of the CDR3: TGTGCCAGTAGAGAGAGGGGGCAAGGCAATCAGCCCCAGCATTTT.

This clone has a handful of counts. V usage is TRBV7-8 and J usage is TRBJ1-4, with 7 bases aligning to TRBD1. V dropped 3 bases and J dropped 2; count of bases not matched to a gene: 6. The CDR3 is 16 amino acids. CDR1 and CDR2 from the germline V gene are SGHVS and FQNEAQ. For the CDR3, the DNA is TGTGCCAGCAGCTTTCGAACAGGGGCCACTAATGAAAAACTGTTTTTT. Translation: CASSFRTGATNEKLFF.